This TCR beta chain was observed in a study of blood T cells in healthy people across ages. Study overall: Capturing about one barcoded beta molecule per two T cells was achieved by template switching.

A second PCR of 7 to 11 cycles used a sample-barcoded 5' primer and a J-beta primer mix. MiXCR was run by TCRdb on the 5' RACE reads, yielding one entry per CDR3 protein. Here the sample spans roughly 1,500,000 distinct CDR3 sequences, about 40% being singletons. CDR3 length: 17 residues. Germline CDR1 is SGDLS and CDR2 is YYNGEE. Unmatched junction bases numbered 6, after V lost 3 bases and J lost 1 base. The sequenced sample consisted of blood. The rearrangement links TRBV9 to TRBJ2-1, with 11 bases matching TRBD2. The TCR was taken from a woman between 18 and 29 years old in good health. The CDR3 coding sequence is TGTGCCAGCAGCGCCCCGGGACTAGCGGCATCCTACAATGAGCAGTTCTTC. It translates to CASSAPGLAASYNEQFF.